Reported below is one T cell receptor (beta chain). Its antigen remains unidentified. This entry belongs to a study of CD8 T cells in ankylosing spondylitis. The germline V gene encodes CDR1 SGHTA and CDR2 FQGNSA. V lost 4 bases and J lost 6, with 20 bases in between. The CDR3 contains 16 residues. Making the TCR beta libraries involved quantitative 5'-RACE with molecular barcodes. One entry per CDR3 protein, called by TCRdb with MiXCR from the 5' RACE reads. The data show roughly 180,000 distinct CDR3 sequences, around a tenth seen once. Regarding the study as a whole: Characteristic, it appeared, of ankylosing spondylitis blood was a TCR beta motif of eight highly homologous variants. The authors reported significant enrichment of disease-linked clones in matched ankylosing spondylitis synovial fluid. Clones that were linked to disease were CD8+ and were relatively rare in peripheral blood.

This clonotype originated in a female donor with ankylosing spondylitis or in good health (not recorded which). V usage is TRBV7-2 and J usage is TRBJ2-3; D possibly matches TRBD1 or TRBD2 (5 bases each). The sequencing input was blood, either unsorted or a sorted T cell fraction (not recorded which). The CDR3 bases are TGTGCCAGCAGCTCACTAGGGGTTTTTCCTGGTGATACGCAGTATTTT. Encoded protein: CASSSLGVFPGDTQYF. The full variable domain, rest sourced from reference TRBV7-2 and TRBJ2-3, is GAGVSQSPSNKVTEKGKDVELRCDPISGHTALYWYRQSLGQGLEFLIYFQGNSAPDKSGLPSDRFSAERTGGSVSTLTIQRTQQEDSAVYLCASSSLGVFPGDTQYFGPGTRLTVL.